These 19 T cell receptor beta chains came from one sample sequenced in a study of blood T cell repertoires in COVID-19. TCRdb's copy holds only in-frame clones and misses some; the assay was immunoSEQ multiplex PCR. Seen here are about 16,000 clones, approximately 89% observed once, and the top ten hold 10% to 15%. Sequenced: peripheral blood. Receptor source: a human donor in a cohort sampled during active COVID-19.

The rearrangement uses TRBV12-5 and TRBJ2-3; 9 bases are a match to TRBD1. The V gene's germline CDR1 is LGHNT and CDR2 FRNRAP. This CDR3 is 22 amino acids long. J lost 3 bases, V lost 6 bases, and 28 bases had no gene match. Here the CDR3 reads CASGPGQGTSSGLMGRTDTQYF. Written as DNA, the CDR3 is TGTGCTAGTGGGCCCGGACAGGGGACGTCCTCGGGGCTTATGGGGCGTACAGATACGCAGTATTTT.

The V gene is TRBV19, the J gene TRBJ2-5; D unclear. Trimming removed 3 bases from V and 2 bases from J, with 13 bases in between. The CDR3 spans 15 residues. CDR1 is LNHDA and CDR2 is SQIVND in the germline V gene (reference sequence). The CDR3 loop reads CASSIGANFQETQYF. CDR3 in DNA: TGTGCCAGTAGTATCGGAGCGAATTTTCAAGAGACCCAGTACTTC.

The V gene is TRBV19, the J gene TRBJ1-5; possibly TRBD1 for D (6 bases). CDR3 length: 14 residues. Between the trimmed V and J ends, which lost 4 bases and 4 bases, there was a span of 11 bases. Germline V gene sequence: CDR1 LNHDA, CDR2 SQIVND (reference sequence). The CDR3 DNA reads as TGTGCCAGTAGTACAAATACAGGGAATCAGCCCCAGCATTTT. Protein sequence: CASSTNTGNQPQHF.

This clone showed up just once. This chain joins TRBV28 and TRBJ1-1, with TRBD1 as a possible D gene (6 bases). Germline V gene sequence: CDR1 MDHEN, CDR2 SYDVKM. V gave up 0 bases and J gave up 1 base, with 12 bases separating them. CDR3 length: 16 residues. The CDR3 spells CASSLWDSTANTEAFF. CDR3 DNA sequence: TGTGCCAGCAGTTTATGGGACAGTACAGCGAACACTGAAGCTTTCTTT.

This rearrangement joins TRBV4-1 to TRBJ1-2, with TRBD1 as a possible D gene (6 bases). The germline V and J ends were trimmed by 1 base and 4 bases, with 13 bases remaining between them. The germline CDR1 and CDR2 sequences are MGHRA and YSYEKL. The CDR3 is 15 amino acids. CDR3: CASSQGQGGGYGYTF. CDR3 nucleotides: TGCGCCAGCAGCCAAGGGCAAGGGGGGGGCTATGGCTACACCTTC.

This chain connects TRBV5-4 to TRBJ1-4; 9 nucleotides agree with TRBD1. The trim removed 4 bases at V and 8 bases at J, leaving 9 bases unmatched. The germline CDR1 and CDR2 sequences are SGHNT and YYREEE (reference sequence). The CDR3 spans 15 residues. CDR3 nucleotides: TGTGCCAGCAGCGCACCGGGACAGGGTCCCGAAAAACTGTTTTTT. Translating gives CASSAPGQGPEKLFF.

This chain connects TRBV12-5 to TRBJ2-1, with 7 bases lining up with TRBD2. This CDR3 comprises 17 residues. Germline V gives CDR1 LGHNT, CDR2 FRNRAP. With V trimmed by 0 bases and J by 3 bases, 8 bases remained unmatched. CDR3 region: CASGLVLGGSNYNEQFF. The DNA for the CDR3 is TGTGCTAGTGGTTTGGTACTGGGGGGGTCAAACTACAATGAGCAGTTCTTC.

As to this clone: The germline gene is not matched at one end of the junction; a read error may be the cause. The chain combines TRBV19 with TRBJ2-3, with TRBD1 identical over 11 bases. Germline V lookup: CDR1 LNHDA, CDR2 SQIVND (reference sequence). The CDR3 totals 13 residues. CDR3 sequence: CASSLGTGGSRTF. The CDR3 bases are TGTGCCAGTAGTCTCGGGACAGGGGGTTCGAGGACATTT. The entire variable domain, with the rest obtained from reference TRBV19 and TRBJ2-3, is as follows: DGGITQSPKYLFRKEGQNVTLSCEQNLNHDAMYWYRQDPGQGLRLIYYSQIVNDFQKGDIAEGYSVSREKKESFPLTVTSAQKNPTAFYLCASSLGTGGSRTFGPGTRLTVL.

The chain combines TRBV19 with TRBJ1-1; D is ambiguous. The CDR3 sequence is 12 residues long. Germline-derived CDR1 and CDR2 are LNHDA and SQIVND (reference sequence). Trimming took off 5 bases at V and 0 bases at J, with 4 bases between the two ends. The CDR3 bases are TGTGCCAGTAGTTTCATGAACACTGAAGCTTTCTTT. Protein: CASSFMNTEAFF.

The chain employs TRBV10-3 and TRBJ2-7; the match to TRBD1 covers 9 bases. This CDR3 has 14 amino acids. The germline gives CDR1 ENHRY, CDR2 SYGVKD. Trimming cost V 6 bases and J 5 bases; bases outside gene matches: 8. CDR3 coding DNA: TGTGCCATCAGAGCGCCGGGACAGGGTCACGAGCAGTACTTC. Translated, it gives CAIRAPGQGHEQYF.

The chain carries TRBV2 and TRBJ2-1; 11 bases align to TRBD2. The CDR3 extends over 13 amino acids. V dropped 4 bases and J dropped 10; count of bases not matched to a gene: 3. Germline loops: CDR1 SNHLY, CDR2 FYNNEI. The CDR3 region is CASSVRLAGEQFF. CDR3 nucleotides: TGTGCCAGCAGTGTGAGACTAGCGGGGGAGCAGTTCTTC.

This chain uses TRBV7-9 with TRBJ2-1; 7 bases match TRBD1. The CDR3 has 15 amino acids. Germline CDR1 is SEHNR and CDR2 is FQNEAQ (reference sequence). The trim removed 5 bases at V and 0 bases at J, leaving 4 bases unmatched. The DNA for the CDR3 is TGTGCCAGCAGCCCGGGACAGATCTCCTACAATGAGCAGTTCTTC. Its protein is CASSPGQISYNEQFF.

A single count supports this clone. The rearrangement links TRBV5-1 to TRBJ2-2, with unresolved D. V gave up 4 bases and J gave up 2 bases, with 15 bases separating them. CDR1 and CDR2 (germline): SGHRS, YFSETQ. The length of the CDR3 is 16 residues. The CDR3 here is CASSLGRVANTGELFF. DNA for the CDR3: TGCGCCAGCAGCCTGGGCCGGGTAGCAAACACCGGGGAGCTGTTTTTT. Looking up the rest from reference TRBV5-1 and TRBJ2-2 gives the full variable domain: KAGVTQTPRYLIKTRGQQVTLSCSPISGHRSVSWYQQTPGQGLQFLFEYFSETQRNKGNFPGRFSGRQFSNSRSEMNVSTLELGDSALYLCASSLGRVANTGELFFGEGSRLTVL.

This clone appeared a single time. This chain connects TRBV9 to TRBJ2-7; TRBD1 matches 8 bases. Germline assignment: CDR1 SGDLS and CDR2 YYNGEE. With 6 bases clipped from V and 3 bases from J, the junction kept 8 bases outside the gene matches. This CDR3 comprises 14 residues. CDR3 DNA: TGTGCCAGCAACACCGGGACAGGAGACTACGAGCAGTACTTC. Its translation is CASNTGTGDYEQYF.

V is TRBV9 and J is TRBJ2-5, with D possibly TRBD2 on 6 matching bases. V dropped 0 bases and J dropped 5 bases, with 17 bases sitting between them. This CDR3 has 16 amino acids. Germline CDR1 SGDLS, CDR2 YYNGEE. This CDR3 reads CASSVAARGGAETQYF. CDR3 DNA: TGTGCCAGCAGCGTAGCGGCGCGGGGAGGCGCGGAGACCCAGTACTTC.

There are a few counts of this clone. This chain connects TRBV27 to TRBJ1-2; D gene ambiguous. CDR1 and CDR2 from the germline V gene are MNHEY and SMNVEV (reference sequence). The CDR3 length is 18 residues. Trimming removed 4 bases from V and 7 bases from J, with 28 bases in between. Here the CDR3 DNA reads TGTGCCAGCAGTTCCGGAAGGGAACGAGGAGGCTTTTCTGGTGGCTACACCTTC. It is translated as CASSSGRERGGFSGGYTF.

This chain links TRBV11-2 with TRBJ1-3; possibly TRBD1 for D (6 bases). Germline CDR1 SGHAT, CDR2 FQNNGV. Trimming took off 1 base at V and 1 base at J, with 8 bases between the two ends. The CDR3 runs 15 residues. This CDR3 is CASSLVGTSGNTIYF. CDR3 sequence (DNA): TGTGCCAGCAGCTTAGTGGGGACATCTGGAAACACCATATATTTT.

This clone has only one observation. The V and J genes are TRBV10-3 and TRBJ2-1, with TRBD2 matching 14 bases. This CDR3 spans 17 amino acids. With V trimmed by 4 bases and J by 2 bases, 4 bases remained unmatched. Germline values: CDR1 ENHRY, CDR2 SYGVKD. The chain's CDR3 is CAISGETSGGAYNEQFF. CDR3 nucleotides: TGTGCCATCAGTGGGGAGACTAGCGGGGGGGCCTACAATGAGCAGTTCTTC.

This clone was detected a few times. The CDR3 spells CSTNSDVDTGEQFF. The CDR3 DNA sequence: TGCAGCACAAATTCCGATGTGGATACGGGGGAGCAGTTCTTC. This sequence joins TRBV29-1 and TRBJ2-1, with D possibly TRBD2 on 5 matching bases. CDR1 is SQVTM and CDR2 is ANQGSEA in the germline V gene. The V and J ends lost 8 bases and 10 bases respectively, with 24 bases between them. This CDR3 comprises 14 residues.